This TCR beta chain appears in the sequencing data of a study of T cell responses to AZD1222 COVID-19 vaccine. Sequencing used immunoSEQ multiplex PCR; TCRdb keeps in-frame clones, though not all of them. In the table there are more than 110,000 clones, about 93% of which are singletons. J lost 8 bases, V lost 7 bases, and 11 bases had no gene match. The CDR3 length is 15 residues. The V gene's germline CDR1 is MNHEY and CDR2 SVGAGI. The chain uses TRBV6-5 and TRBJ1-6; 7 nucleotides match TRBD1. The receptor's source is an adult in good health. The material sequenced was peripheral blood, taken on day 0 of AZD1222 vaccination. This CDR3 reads CASKAIQGTDSPLHF. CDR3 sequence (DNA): TGTGCCAGCAAAGCAATACAGGGGACCGATTCACCCCTCCACTTT.